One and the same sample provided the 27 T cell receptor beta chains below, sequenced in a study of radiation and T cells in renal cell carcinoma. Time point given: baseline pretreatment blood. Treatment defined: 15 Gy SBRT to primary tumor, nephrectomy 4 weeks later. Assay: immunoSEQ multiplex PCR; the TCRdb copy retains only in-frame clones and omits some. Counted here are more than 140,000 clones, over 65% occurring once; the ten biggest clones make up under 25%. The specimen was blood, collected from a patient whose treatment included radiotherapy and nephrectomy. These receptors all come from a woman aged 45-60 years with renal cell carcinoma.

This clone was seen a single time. In nucleotides, the CDR3 is TGTGCCAGCAGCCAGCGGGGCGAGCAGTACTTC. Amino acids: CASSQRGEQYF. The chain has TRBV14 and TRBJ2-7, with D tentatively TRBD2 (6 bases). The germline CDR1 and CDR2 sequences are SGHDN and FVKESK. V shed 3 bases and J shed 6 bases, with 6 bases lying between them. The CDR3 extends over 11 amino acids.

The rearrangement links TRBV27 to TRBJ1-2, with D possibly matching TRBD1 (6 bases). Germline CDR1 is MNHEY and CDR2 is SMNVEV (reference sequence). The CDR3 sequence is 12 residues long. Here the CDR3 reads CGAGRGNVGYTF. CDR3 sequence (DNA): TGTGGGGCAGGCAGGGGAAATGTAGGCTACACCTTC.

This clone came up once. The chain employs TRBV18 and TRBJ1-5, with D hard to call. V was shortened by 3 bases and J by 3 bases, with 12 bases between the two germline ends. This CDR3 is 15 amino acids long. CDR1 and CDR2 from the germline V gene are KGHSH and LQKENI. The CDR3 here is CASSPQSLVNQPQHF. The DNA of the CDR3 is TGTGCCAGCTCACCGCAGAGTTTGGTCAATCAGCCCCAGCATTTT.

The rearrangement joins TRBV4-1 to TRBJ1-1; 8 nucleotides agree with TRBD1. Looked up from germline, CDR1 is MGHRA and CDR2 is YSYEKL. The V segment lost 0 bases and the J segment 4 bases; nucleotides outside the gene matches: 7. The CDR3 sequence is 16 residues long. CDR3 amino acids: CASSQEYRGGGTEAFF. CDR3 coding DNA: TGCGCCAGCAGCCAAGAGTACAGGGGGGGTGGCACTGAAGCTTTCTTT.

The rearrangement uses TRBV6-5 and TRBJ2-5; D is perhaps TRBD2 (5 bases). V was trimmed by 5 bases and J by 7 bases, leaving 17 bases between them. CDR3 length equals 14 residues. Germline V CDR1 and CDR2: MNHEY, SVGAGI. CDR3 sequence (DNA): TGTGCCAGCAGTCAAAGTGTATCGGCGGGGACCCAGTACTTC. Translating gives CASSQSVSAGTQYF.

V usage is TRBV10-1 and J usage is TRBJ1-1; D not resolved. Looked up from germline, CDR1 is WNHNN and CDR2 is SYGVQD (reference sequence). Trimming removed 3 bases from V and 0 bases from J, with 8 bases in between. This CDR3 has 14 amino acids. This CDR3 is CASSDRGLNTEAFF. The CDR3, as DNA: TGCGCCAGCAGTGACCGGGGATTGAACACTGAAGCTTTCTTT.

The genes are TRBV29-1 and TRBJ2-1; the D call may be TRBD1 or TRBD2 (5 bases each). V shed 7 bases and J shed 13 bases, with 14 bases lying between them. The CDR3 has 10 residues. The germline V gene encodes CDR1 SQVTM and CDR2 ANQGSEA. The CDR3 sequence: CSAGTAVQFF. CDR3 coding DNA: TGCAGCGCCGGGACGGCCGTCCAGTTCTTC.

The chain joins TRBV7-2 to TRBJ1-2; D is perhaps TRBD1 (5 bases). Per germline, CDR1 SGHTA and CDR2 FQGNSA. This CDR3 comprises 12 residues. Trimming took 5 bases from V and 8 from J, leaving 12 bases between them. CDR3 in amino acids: CASSQGSLGYTF. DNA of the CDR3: TGTGCCAGCAGCCAGGGCAGTTTGGGCTACACCTTC.

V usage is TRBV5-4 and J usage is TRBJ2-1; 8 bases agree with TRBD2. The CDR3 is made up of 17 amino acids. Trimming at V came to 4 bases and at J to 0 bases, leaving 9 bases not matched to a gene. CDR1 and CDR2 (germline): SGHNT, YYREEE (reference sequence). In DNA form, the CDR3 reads TGTGCCAGCAGCCCGGGGGGGTCCAGTAGCTCCTACAATGAGCAGTTCTTC. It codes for CASSPGGSSSSYNEQFF.

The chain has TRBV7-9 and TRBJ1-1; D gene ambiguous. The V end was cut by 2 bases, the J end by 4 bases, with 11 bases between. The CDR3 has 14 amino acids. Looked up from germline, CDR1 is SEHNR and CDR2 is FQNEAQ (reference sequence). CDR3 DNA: TGTGCCAGCAGCTTACGGGCCGTATCCACTGAAGCTTTCTTT. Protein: CASSLRAVSTEAFF.

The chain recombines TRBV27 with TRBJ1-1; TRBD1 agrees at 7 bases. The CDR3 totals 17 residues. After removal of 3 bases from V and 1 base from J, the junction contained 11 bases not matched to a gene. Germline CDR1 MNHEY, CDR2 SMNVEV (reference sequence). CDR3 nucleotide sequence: TGTGCCAGCAGTTTTTGGGCGAGGGGGCGGAAGAACACTGAAGCTTTCTTT. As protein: CASSFWARGRKNTEAFF.

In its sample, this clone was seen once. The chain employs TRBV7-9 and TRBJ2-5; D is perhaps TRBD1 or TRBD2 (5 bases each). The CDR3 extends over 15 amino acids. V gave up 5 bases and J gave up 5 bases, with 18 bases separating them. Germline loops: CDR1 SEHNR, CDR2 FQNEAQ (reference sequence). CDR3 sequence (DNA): TGTGCCAGCAGCACCCGGGACCCCGGAGAGGAGACCCAGTACTTC. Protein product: CASSTRDPGEETQYF.

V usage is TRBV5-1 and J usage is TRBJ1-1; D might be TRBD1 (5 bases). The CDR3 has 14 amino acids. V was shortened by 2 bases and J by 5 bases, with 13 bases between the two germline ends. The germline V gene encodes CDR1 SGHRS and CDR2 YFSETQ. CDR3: CASSFGAGGTEAFF. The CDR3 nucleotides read TGCGCCAGCAGCTTTGGAGCCGGGGGGACTGAAGCTTTCTTT.

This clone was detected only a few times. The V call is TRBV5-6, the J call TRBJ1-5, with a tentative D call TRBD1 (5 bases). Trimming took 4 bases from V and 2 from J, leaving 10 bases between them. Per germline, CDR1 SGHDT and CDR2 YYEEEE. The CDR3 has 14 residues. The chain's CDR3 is CASSTGRGNQPQHF. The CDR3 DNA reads TGTGCCAGCAGCACGGGACGGGGCAATCAGCCCCAGCATTTT.

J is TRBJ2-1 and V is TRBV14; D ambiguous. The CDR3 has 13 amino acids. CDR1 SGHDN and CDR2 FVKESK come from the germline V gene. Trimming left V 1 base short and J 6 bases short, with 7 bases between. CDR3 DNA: TGTGCCAGCAGCCAAGGGGTCCCCAATGAGCAGTTCTTC. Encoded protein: CASSQGVPNEQFF. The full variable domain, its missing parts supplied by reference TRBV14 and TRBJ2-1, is EAGVTQFPSHSVIEKGQTVTLRCDPISGHDNLYWYRRVMGKEIKFLLHFVKESKQDESGMPNNRFLAERTGGTYSTLKVQPAELEDSGVYFCASSQGVPNEQFFGPGTRLTVL.

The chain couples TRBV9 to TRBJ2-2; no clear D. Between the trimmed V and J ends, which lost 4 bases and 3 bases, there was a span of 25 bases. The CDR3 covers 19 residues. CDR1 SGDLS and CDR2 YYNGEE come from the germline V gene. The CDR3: CASSPRRLRTQRDTGELFF. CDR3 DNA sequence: TGTGCCAGCAGCCCTAGACGCCTACGGACGCAACGGGACACCGGGGAGCTGTTTTTT.

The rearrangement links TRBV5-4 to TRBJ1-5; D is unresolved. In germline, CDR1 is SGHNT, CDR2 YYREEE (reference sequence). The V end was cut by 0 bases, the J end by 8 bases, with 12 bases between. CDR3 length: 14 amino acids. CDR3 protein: CASSLDPREEPQHF. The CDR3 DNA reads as TGTGCCAGCAGCTTGGACCCCCGAGAGGAGCCCCAGCATTTT.

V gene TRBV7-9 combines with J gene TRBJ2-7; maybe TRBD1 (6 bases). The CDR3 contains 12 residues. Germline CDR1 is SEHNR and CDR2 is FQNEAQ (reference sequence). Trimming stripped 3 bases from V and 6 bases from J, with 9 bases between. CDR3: CASSFTGIEQYF. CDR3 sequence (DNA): TGTGCCAGCAGCTTTACAGGGATCGAGCAGTACTTC.

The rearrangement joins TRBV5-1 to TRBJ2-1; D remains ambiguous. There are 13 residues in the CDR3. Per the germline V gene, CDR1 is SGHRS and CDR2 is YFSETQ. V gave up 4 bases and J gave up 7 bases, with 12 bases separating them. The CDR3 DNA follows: TGCGCCAGCAGCCCGAAGACAAGGAATGAGCAGTTCTTC. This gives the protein CASSPKTRNEQFF.

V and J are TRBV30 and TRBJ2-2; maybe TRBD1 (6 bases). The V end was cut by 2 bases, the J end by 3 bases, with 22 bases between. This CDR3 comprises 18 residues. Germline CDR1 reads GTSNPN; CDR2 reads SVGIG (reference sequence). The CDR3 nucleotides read TGTGCCTGGAGTAGGATTTTAGGTTGGGACACCCACACCGGGGAGCTGTTTTTT. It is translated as CAWSRILGWDTHTGELFF.

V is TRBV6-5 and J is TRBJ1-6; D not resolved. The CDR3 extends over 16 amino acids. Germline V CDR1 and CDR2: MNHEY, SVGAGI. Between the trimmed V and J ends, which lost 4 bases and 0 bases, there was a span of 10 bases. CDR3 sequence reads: CASSLNSRSYNSPLHF. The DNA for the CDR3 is TGTGCCAGCAGTTTAAACAGTCGCTCCTATAATTCACCCCTCCACTTT.

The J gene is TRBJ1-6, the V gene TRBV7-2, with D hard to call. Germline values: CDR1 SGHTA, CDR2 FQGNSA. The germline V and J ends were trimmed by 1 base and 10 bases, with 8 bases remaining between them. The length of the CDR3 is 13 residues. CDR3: CASSLESSSPLHF. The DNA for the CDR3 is TGTGCCAGCAGCTTAGAAAGTTCCTCACCCCTCCACTTT.

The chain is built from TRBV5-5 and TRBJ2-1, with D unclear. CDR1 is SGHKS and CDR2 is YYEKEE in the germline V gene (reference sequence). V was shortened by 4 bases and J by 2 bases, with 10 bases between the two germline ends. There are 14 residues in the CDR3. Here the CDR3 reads CASSRELAYNEQFF. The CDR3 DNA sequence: TGTGCCAGCAGCAGAGAACTGGCCTACAATGAGCAGTTCTTC. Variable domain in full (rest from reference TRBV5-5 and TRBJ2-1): DAGVTQSPTHLIKTRGQQVTLRCSPISGHKSVSWYQQVLGQGPQFIFQYYEKEERGRGNFPDRFSARQFPNYSSELNVNALLLGDSALYLCASSRELAYNEQFFGPGTRLTVL.

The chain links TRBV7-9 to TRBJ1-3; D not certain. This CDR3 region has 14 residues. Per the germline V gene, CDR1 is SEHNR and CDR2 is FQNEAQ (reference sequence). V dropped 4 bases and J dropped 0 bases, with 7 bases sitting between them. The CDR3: CASSSDNSGNTIYF. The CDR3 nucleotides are TGTGCCAGCAGCTCCGACAACTCTGGAAACACCATATATTTT. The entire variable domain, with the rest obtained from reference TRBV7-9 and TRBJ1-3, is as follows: DTGVSQNPRHKITKRGQNVTFRCDPISEHNRLYWYRQTLGQGPEFLTYFQNEAQLEKSRLLSDRFSAERPKGSFSTLEIQRTEQGDSAMYLCASSSDNSGNTIYFGEGSWLTVV.

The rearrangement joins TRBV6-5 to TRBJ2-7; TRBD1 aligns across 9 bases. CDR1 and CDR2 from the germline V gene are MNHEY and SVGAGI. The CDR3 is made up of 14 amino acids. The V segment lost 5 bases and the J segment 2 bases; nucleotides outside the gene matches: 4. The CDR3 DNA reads TGTGCCAGCAGTGTCGGGACAGGGCCCTACGAGCAGTACTTC. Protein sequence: CASSVGTGPYEQYF.

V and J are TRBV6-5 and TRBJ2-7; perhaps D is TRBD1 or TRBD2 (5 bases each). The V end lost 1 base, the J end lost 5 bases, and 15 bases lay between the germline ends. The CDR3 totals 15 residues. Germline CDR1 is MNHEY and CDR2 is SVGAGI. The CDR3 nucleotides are TGTGCCAGCAGTTACTTTGGGGGTTCCCTCGACGAGCAGTACTTC. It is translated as CASSYFGGSLDEQYF.

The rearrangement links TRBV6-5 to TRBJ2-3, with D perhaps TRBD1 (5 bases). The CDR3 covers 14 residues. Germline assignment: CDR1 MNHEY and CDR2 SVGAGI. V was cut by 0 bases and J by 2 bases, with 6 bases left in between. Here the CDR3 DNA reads TGTGCCAGCAGTTACTCGGACACCACAGATACGCAGTATTTT. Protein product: CASSYSDTTDTQYF.